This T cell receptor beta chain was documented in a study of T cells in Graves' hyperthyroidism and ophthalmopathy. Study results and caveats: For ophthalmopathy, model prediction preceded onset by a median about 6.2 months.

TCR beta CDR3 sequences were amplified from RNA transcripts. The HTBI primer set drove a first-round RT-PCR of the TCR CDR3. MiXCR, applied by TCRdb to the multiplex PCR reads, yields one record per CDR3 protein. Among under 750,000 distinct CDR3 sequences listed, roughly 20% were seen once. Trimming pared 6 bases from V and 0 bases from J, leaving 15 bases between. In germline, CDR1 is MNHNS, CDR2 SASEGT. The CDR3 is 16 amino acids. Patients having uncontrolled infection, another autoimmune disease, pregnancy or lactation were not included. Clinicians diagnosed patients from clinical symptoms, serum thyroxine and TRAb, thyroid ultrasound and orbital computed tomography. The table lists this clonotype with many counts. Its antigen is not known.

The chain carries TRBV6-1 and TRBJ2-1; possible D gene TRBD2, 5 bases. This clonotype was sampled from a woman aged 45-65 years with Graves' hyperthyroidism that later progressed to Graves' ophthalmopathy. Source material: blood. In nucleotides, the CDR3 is TGTGCCAGCAGACATCCTAGCCAAAGCTCCTACAATGAGCAGTTCTTC. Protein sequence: CASRHPSQSSYNEQFF.